This T cell receptor beta chain was identified in a study of cytomegalovirus exposure and HLA in healthy donors. Amplification used 60 Vbeta primers and 13 Jbeta primers. Sequenced by immunoSEQ multiplex PCR; TCRdb stores in-frame clones only, minus some. The sample lists roughly 150,000 clones, roughly three quarters seen once, with 3.1% in the top ten. Germline CDR1 and CDR2: SGHRS and YFSETQ. V lost 4 bases and J lost 5; bases outside the gene matches: 12. The CDR3 contains 18 residues. The receptor was isolated from a male donor in good health and CMV-seronegative. The chain uses TRBV5-1 and TRBJ2-2; the match to TRBD2 covers 12 bases. Material for sequencing was PBMCs. CDR3 nucleotide sequence: TGCGCCAGCAGCCCACTAGCGGGAGGTTCCTTGGGTACCGGGGAGCTGTTTTTT. As protein: CASSPLAGGSLGTGELFF.